Below, one T cell receptor beta chain is given with its context. This record comes from a study of human T cells and chemical hapten exposure. Looking at the study overall: During the roughly 25-week study period, patients had diphenylcyclopropenone applied to the scalp every week.

Trimming took 6 bases from V and 2 from J; bases not matched to a gene: 10. From germline, CDR1 is SEHNR and CDR2 FQNEAQ (reference sequence). This CDR3 region has 17 residues. The time point was: pre-sensitization, week 0. The treatment here: therapeutic diphenylcyclopropenone sensitization with weekly scalp DPC. The library attached unique molecular identifiers to individual cDNA molecules. MiXCR, applied by TCRdb to the RACE reads, yields one record per CDR3 protein. The sample has around 350,000 distinct CDR3 sequences, around 5.5% seen once. The sequence came from a woman younger than 30 with alopecia areata. Some clones in this sample may be carry-over from other donors' samples. The sample in question was whole blood, obtained in connection with sensitization to the hapten diphenylcyclopropenone (DPC). V usage is TRBV7-9 and J usage is TRBJ2-6; 7 bases are a match to TRBD1. The CDR3 bases are TGTGCCAGCAGATCCATGCGACAGGGCCCTGGGGCCAACGTCCTGACTTTC. Amino acid sequence: CASRSMRQGPGANVLTF. Combining the CDR3 with reference TRBV7-9 and TRBJ2-6 gives the whole variable domain DTGVSQNPRHKITKRGQNVTFRCDPISEHNRLYWYRQTLGQGPEFLTYFQNEAQLEKSRLLSDRFSAERPKGSFSTLEIQRTEQGDSAMYLCASRSMRQGPGANVLTFGAGSRLTVL.